The entry that follows covers one T cell receptor beta chain sequence. As yet, its antigen is unknown. Data came from immunoSEQ multiplex PCR; TCRdb stores just in-frame clones and leaves some out. The sample has over 10,000 clones; approximately 80% are singletons. The sample comes from a study of chemoradiotherapy in HPV16-positive cancers. Study context: Functional T-cell assays on two HPV16-positive patients' cells defined candidate HPV-specific clones and common TCR motifs.

Study-level results: Only a couple of HPV16-positive patients supplied the functional HPV-specificity definition. During treatment, candidate HPV-specific clones and E7-related motifs expanded in tumor.

The biological material was taken from a patient who underwent chemoradiotherapy. The clonotype originates from a human donor with HPV-associated anogenital cancer.

CDR3 sequence (DNA): TGTGCCAGCAGCTTAGTCGGATATGAAAAACTGTTTTTT. Encoded protein: CASSLVGYEKLFF. The rearrangement joins TRBV7-2 to TRBJ1-4, with no clear D. Germline V gene lookup returns CDR1 SGHTA and CDR2 FQGNSA. This CDR3 has 13 residues. V lost 1 base and J 6 bases, leaving 6 bases between the germline ends.